Listed below are T cell receptor beta chains from one sample, sequenced in a study of persistence of HIV-infected CD4 T cells. Which antigens these TCRs recognize remains unknown. Profiling relied on immunoSEQ multiplex PCR, and the TCRdb table lists in-frame clones only, not all of them. Among just under 65,000 clones, roughly 75% were seen once, and the ten largest hold 1.7%. Material: CD4+ T cells sorted from PBMCs after approximately 20-hour stimulation, obtained from a patient who received antiretroviral therapy. Every receptor here comes from an adult man with HIV who was CMV-seropositive. The CDR3 runs from the conserved cysteine through the conserved F or W. The order of the fields is V gene, clone size, D gene, J gene, CDR3 protein, CDR3 DNA. The D gene is left open where the match is weak. Some rows have no size entry. The others give once, few or many, or a class for an expanded clone.

TRBV7-9	NA	NA	TRBJ2-7	CASSPRTGRAGEQYF	TGTGCCAGCAGCCCCCGGACAGGGAGGGCGGGGGAGCAGTACTTC
TRBV28	NA	NA	TRBJ2-2	CASRRGPSYTGELFF	TGTGCCAGCCGGCGTGGGCCGTCGTACACCGGGGAGCTGTTTTTT
TRBV14	NA	NA	TRBJ2-2	CASGPGAVNTGELFF	TGTGCCAGCGGCCCGGGGGCCGTTAACACCGGGGAGCTGTTTTTT
TRBV6-5	NA	TRBD1	TRBJ2-2	CASSWTGDTGELFF	TGTGCCAGCAGTTGGACAGGGGACACCGGGGAGCTGTTTTTT
TRBV2	few	TRBD1	TRBJ2-7	CASSESPGQGGYEQYF	TGTGCCAGCAGTGAATCGCCCGGACAGGGTGGCTACGAGCAGTACTTC
TRBV7-8	few	NA	TRBJ2-7	CASSPDSQKQYF	TGTGCCAGCAGCCCGGACAGCCAAAAGCAGTACTTC
TRBV3-1/TRBV3-2	NA	TRBD2	TRBJ2-2	CASSQDWEAGVTGELFF	TGTGCCAGCAGCCAAGATTGGGAAGCGGGGGTCACCGGGGAGCTGTTTTTT
TRBV7-2	once	NA	TRBJ2-3	CASSRRITDTQYF	TGTGCCAGCAGCCGCCGGATCACAGATACGCAGTATTTT
TRBV7-3	few	NA	TRBJ2-1	CASSSTPNEQFF	TGTGCCAGCAGCTCTACTCCCAATGAGCAGTTCTTC
TRBV9	NA	TRBD1	TRBJ2-7	CASSMQDRGNGEQYF	TGTGCCAGCAGCATGCAGGACAGGGGGAATGGGGAGCAGTACTTC
TRBV27	NA	NA	TRBJ1-2	CASLGAGGNGYTF	TGTGCCAGCTTGGGGGCAGGCGGAAATGGCTACACCTTC
TRBV19	NA	NA	TRBJ1-5	CASSPRRGAGNQPQHF	TGTGCCAGTAGTCCCCGAAGGGGGGCGGGAAATCAGCCCCAGCATTTT
TRBV5-1	NA	TRBD1	TRBJ1-4	CASSRQGTNEKLFF	TGCGCCAGCAGCCGACAGGGCACTAATGAAAAACTGTTTTTT
TRBV28	NA	NA	TRBJ2-7	CASSFSENEQYF	TGTGCCAGCAGTTTTTCGGAGAACGAGCAGTACTTC
TRBV6-6	NA	NA	TRBJ2-3	CASSQPGARSGTQYF	TGTGCCAGCAGTCAACCAGGGGCCCGCTCGGGTACGCAGTATTTT
TRBV4-2	NA	NA	TRBJ2-5	CASSQDPGAPQGTQYF	TGTGCCAGCAGCCAAGATCCCGGGGCCCCCCAGGGGACCCAGTACTTC
TRBV19	NA	NA	TRBJ1-2	CASRLGYGYTF	TGTGCCAGTCGCTTGGGCTATGGCTACACCTTC
TRBV23-1	NA	TRBD1	TRBJ1-1	CASSPFQGENTEAFF	TGCGCCAGCAGTCCCTTTCAGGGGGAGAACACTGAAGCTTTCTTT
TRBV6-5	NA	NA	TRBJ2-7	CASSYEGGSTYEQYF	TGTGCCAGCAGTTACGAGGGGGGCTCAACCTACGAGCAGTACTTC
TRBV19	NA	TRBD1	TRBJ1-1	CASSMGLGDRPNTEAFF	TGTGCCAGTAGTATGGGATTGGGGGACAGACCCAACACTGAAGCTTTCTTT
TRBV2	few	TRBD1	TRBJ1-4	CASHRGLNEKLFF	TGTGCCAGCCACAGGGGACTCAATGAAAAACTGTTTTTT
TRBV11-2	NA	TRBD2	TRBJ2-1	CASSLMLAGGWNEQFF	TGTGCCAGCAGCTTAATGCTAGCGGGGGGGTGGAACGAGCAGTTCTTC
TRBV9	once	NA	TRBJ2-1	CASSVAVDNEQFF	TGTGCCAGCAGCGTAGCGGTGGACAATGAGCAGTTCTTC
TRBV11-1	NA	NA	TRBJ2-1	CASSPGGLSYNEQFF	TGTGCCAGCAGCCCCGGGGGGCTCTCCTACAATGAGCAGTTCTTC
TRBV6-5	NA	TRBD1	TRBJ1-2	CAVGDRGIYGYTF	TGTGCCGTCGGGGACAGGGGAATCTATGGCTACACCTTC
TRBV4-2	few	NA	TRBJ1-2	CASSQDRGKYGYTF	TGTGCCAGCAGCCAAGATCGAGGGAAGTATGGCTACACCTTC
TRBV19	NA	NA	TRBJ1-6	CASSPGRKENNSPLHF	TGTGCCAGTAGTCCGGGACGCAAAGAGAATAATTCACCCCTCCACTTT
TRBV10-1	NA	NA	TRBJ2-3	CASSEKDRFKDTQYF	TGCGCCAGCAGTGAGAAGGACCGTTTTAAGGATACGCAGTATTTT
TRBV19	NA	NA	TRBJ1-6	CASSIVLFSPLHF	TGTGCCAGTAGTATCGTCCTATTTTCACCCCTCCACTTT
TRBV11-2	NA	TRBD2	TRBJ2-1	CASSLRPSGTEQFF	TGTGCCAGCAGCTTAAGGCCTAGCGGGACCGAGCAGTTCTTC
TRBV5-4	once	NA	TRBJ2-2	CASSLQAASYTGELFF	TGTGCCAGCAGCTTGCAAGCCGCCAGTTACACCGGGGAGCTGTTTTTT
TRBV7-8	NA	TRBD1	TRBJ2-7	CASSLRQGAYEQYF	TGTGCCAGCAGCTTAAGACAGGGGGCTTACGAGCAGTACTTC
TRBV18	NA	TRBD1	TRBJ2-4	CASSPGTGNIQYF	TGTGCCAGCTCCCCCGGGACAGGGAACATTCAGTACTTC
TRBV7-2	NA	NA	TRBJ2-5	CASSVSGARTQYF	TGTGCCAGCAGCGTTAGCGGTGCGAGGACCCAGTACTTC
TRBV28	NA	NA	TRBJ2-6	CASRSMTGANVLTF	TGTGCCAGCCGGTCTATGACAGGGGCCAACGTCCTGACTTTC
TRBV2	NA	NA	TRBJ1-2	CASSEAGQGWGGYTF	TGTGCCAGCAGTGAAGCGGGCCAGGGGTGGGGTGGCTACACCTTC
TRBV24-1	NA	TRBD2	TRBJ2-4	CATSDSSAGGENIQYF	TGTGCCACCAGTGATTCCTCAGCGGGGGGCGAAAACATTCAGTACTTC
TRBV18	few	NA	TRBJ1-2	CASSPEHRAYYGYTF	TGTGCCAGCTCACCTGAGCACAGGGCGTACTATGGCTACACCTTC
TRBV5-1	once	NA	TRBJ1-2	CASTEGVTNYGYTF	TGCGCCAGCACGGAGGGGGTGACTAACTATGGCTACACCTTC
TRBV18	NA	NA	TRBJ2-3	CASSPPDGGPTDTQYF	TGTGCCAGCTCACCACCGGACGGGGGGCCCACAGATACGCAGTATTTT
TRBV29-1	few	NA	TRBJ1-1	CSVVRQAAMNTEAFF	TGCAGCGTTGTCAGACAGGCTGCAATGAACACTGAAGCTTTCTTT
TRBV7-2	NA	TRBD1	TRBJ2-7	CASSFTQGATYEQYF	TGTGCCAGCAGCTTTACTCAGGGGGCGACCTACGAGCAGTACTTC
TRBV3-1/TRBV3-2	NA	TRBD2	TRBJ2-3	CASSQVGGAVDTQYF	TGTGCCAGCAGCCAAGTCGGGGGGGCGGTAGATACGCAGTATTTT
TRBV19	once	NA	TRBJ1-2	CASRVGVGGYTF	TGTGCCAGTAGAGTGGGCGTAGGTGGCTACACCTTC
TRBV9	NA	NA	TRBJ1-2	CASSARGAGANYGYTF	TGTGCCAGCAGCGCCAGAGGGGCAGGAGCTAACTATGGCTACACCTTC
TRBV7-9	NA	NA	TRBJ2-7	CASSPVRGSYEQYF	TGTGCCAGCAGCCCCGTTCGGGGGAGCTACGAGCAGTACTTC
TRBV7-9	NA	NA	TRBJ2-7	CASSLGGARSYEQYF	TGTGCCAGCAGCCTAGGGGGGGCGCGGTCCTACGAGCAGTACTTC
TRBV2	NA	TRBD1	TRBJ2-7	CASSDRGLYEQYF	TGTGCCAGCAGTGACAGGGGGCTGTACGAGCAGTACTTC
TRBV4-2	NA	NA	TRBJ1-6	CASSRVREGGSPLHF	TGTGCCAGCAGCCGCGTGCGGGAAGGGGGTTCACCCCTCCACTTT
TRBV20-1	NA	NA	TRBJ1-2	CSAGTVYGYTF	TGCAGTGCCGGGACCGTCTATGGCTACACCTTC
TRBV5-1	NA	TRBD1	TRBJ1-3	CASSSAGTGGSGNTIYF	TGCGCCAGCAGCTCGGCGGGTACAGGGGGCAGTGGAAACACCATATATTTT
TRBV7-2	NA	NA	TRBJ2-1	CASSLEGQGNYNEQFF	TGTGCCAGCAGCCTAGAGGGCCAGGGTAACTACAATGAGCAGTTCTTC